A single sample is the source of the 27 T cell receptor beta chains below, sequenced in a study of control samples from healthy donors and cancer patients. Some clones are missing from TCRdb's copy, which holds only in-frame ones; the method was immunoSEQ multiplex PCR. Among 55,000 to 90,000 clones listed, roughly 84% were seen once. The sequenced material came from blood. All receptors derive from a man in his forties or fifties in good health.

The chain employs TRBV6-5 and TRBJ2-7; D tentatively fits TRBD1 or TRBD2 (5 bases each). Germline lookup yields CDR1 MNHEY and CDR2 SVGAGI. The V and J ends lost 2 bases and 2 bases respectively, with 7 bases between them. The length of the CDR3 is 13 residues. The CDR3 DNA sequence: TGTGCCAGCAGTTACGGGACGACCTACGAGCAGTACTTC. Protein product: CASSYGTTYEQYF.

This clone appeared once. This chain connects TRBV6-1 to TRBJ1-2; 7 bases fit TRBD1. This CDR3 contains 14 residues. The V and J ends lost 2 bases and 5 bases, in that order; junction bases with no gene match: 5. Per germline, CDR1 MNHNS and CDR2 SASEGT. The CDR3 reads CASSEPTGRYGYTF. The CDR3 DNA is TGTGCCAGCAGTGAACCGACAGGGCGGTATGGCTACACCTTC.

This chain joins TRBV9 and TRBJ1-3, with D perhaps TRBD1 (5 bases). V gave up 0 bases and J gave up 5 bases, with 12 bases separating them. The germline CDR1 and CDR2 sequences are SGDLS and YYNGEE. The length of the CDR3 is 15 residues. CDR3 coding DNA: TGTGCCAGCAGCGTAGAGGACATCGGCCGAAACACCATATATTTT. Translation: CASSVEDIGRNTIYF.

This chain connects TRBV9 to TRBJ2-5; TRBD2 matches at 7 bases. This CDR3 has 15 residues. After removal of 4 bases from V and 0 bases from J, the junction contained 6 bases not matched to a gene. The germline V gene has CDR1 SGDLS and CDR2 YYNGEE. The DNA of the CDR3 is TGTGCCAGCAGCTCCCGAGCGGGGTACCAAGAGACCCAGTACTTC. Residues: CASSSRAGYQETQYF.

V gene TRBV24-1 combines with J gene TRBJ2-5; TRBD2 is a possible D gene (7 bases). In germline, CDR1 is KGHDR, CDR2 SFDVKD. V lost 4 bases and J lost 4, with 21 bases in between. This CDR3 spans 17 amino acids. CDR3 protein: CATSEGGAGELSETQYF. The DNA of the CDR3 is TGTGCCACCAGTGAGGGGGGGGCGGGAGAGTTATCAGAGACCCAGTACTTC.

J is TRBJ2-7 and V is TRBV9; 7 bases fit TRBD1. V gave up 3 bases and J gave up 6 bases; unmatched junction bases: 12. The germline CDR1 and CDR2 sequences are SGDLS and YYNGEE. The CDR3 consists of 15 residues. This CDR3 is CASSASTGTVGEQYF. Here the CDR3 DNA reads TGTGCCAGCAGCGCCTCTACCGGGACAGTGGGCGAGCAGTACTTC.

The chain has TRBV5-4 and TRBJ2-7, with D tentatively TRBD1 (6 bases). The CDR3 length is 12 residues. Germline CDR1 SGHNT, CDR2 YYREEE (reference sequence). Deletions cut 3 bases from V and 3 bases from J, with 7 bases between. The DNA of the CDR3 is TGTGCCAGCAGCTCGACAGGCTACGAGCAGTACTTC. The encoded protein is CASSSTGYEQYF.

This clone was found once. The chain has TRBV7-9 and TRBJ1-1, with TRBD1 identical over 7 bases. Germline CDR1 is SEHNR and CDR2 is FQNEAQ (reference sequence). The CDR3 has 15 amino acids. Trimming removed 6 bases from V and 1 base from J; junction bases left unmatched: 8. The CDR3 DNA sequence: TGTGCCAGCAGTTCTAACAGGGGCCCGAACACTGAAGCTTTCTTT. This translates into CASSSNRGPNTEAFF.

CDR3 nucleotides: TGCGCCAGCAGTCCGTACTCGATGACAGGGGTTGACTATGGCTACACCTTC. Translating gives CASSPYSMTGVDYGYTF. The chain employs TRBV23-1 and TRBJ1-2; 8 nucleotides agree with TRBD1. TRBV23-1 is labeled an ORF, and its function is uncertain. With V trimmed by 4 bases and J by 3 bases, 13 bases remained unmatched. The CDR3 consists of 17 residues.

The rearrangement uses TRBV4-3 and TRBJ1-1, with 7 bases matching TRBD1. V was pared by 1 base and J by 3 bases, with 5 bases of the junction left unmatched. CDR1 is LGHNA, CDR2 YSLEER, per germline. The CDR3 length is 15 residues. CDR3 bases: TGCGCCAGCAGCCAAGGACAGGGAGGGTACACTGAAGCTTTCTTT. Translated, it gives CASSQGQGGYTEAFF.

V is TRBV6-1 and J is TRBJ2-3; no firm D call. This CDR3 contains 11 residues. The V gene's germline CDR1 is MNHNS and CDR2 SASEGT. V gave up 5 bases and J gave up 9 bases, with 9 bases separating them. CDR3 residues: CASSQRETQYF. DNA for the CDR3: TGTGCCAGCAGTCAAAGGGAAACGCAGTATTTT.

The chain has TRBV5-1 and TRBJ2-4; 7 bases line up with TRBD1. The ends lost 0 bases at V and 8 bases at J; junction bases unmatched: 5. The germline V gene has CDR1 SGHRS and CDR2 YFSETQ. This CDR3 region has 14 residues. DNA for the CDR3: TGCGCCAGCAGCTTGGAGGGGGCGAGGGACATTCAGTACTTC. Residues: CASSLEGARDIQYF. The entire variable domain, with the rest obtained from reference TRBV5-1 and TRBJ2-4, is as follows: KAGVTQTPRYLIKTRGQQVTLSCSPISGHRSVSWYQQTPGQGLQFLFEYFSETQRNKGNFPGRFSGRQFSNSRSEMNVSTLELGDSALYLCASSLEGARDIQYFGAGTRLSVL.

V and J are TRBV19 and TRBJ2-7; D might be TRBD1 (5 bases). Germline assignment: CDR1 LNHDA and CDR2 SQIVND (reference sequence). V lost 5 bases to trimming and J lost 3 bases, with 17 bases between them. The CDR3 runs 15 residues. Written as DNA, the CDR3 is TGTGCCAGTAGTCTCAAGCCCGGACAAAGCTACGAGCAGTACTTC. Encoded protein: CASSLKPGQSYEQYF.

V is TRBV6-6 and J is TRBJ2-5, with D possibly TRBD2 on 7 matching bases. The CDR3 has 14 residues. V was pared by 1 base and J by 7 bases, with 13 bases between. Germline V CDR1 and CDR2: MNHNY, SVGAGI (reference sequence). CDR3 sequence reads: CASSYFEGGGTQYF. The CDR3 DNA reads TGTGCCAGCAGTTACTTCGAGGGAGGGGGGACCCAGTACTTC.

The CDR3 DNA sequence: TGTGCCAGCAGTTTATGGCCCAATCAGCCCCAGCATTTT. This translates into CASSLWPNQPQHF. This chain joins TRBV27 and TRBJ1-5; D not resolved. Trimming pared 1 base from V and 3 bases from J, leaving 4 bases between. The CDR3 has 13 residues. CDR1 and CDR2 (germline): MNHEY, SMNVEV (reference sequence).

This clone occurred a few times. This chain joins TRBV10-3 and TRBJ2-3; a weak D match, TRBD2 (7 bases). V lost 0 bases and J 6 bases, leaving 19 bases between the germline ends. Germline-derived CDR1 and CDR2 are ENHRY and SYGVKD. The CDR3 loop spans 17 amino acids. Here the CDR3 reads CAISESSGGGGKDTQYF. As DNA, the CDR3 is TGTGCCATCAGTGAGTCATCGGGGGGAGGGGGTAAGGATACGCAGTATTTT.

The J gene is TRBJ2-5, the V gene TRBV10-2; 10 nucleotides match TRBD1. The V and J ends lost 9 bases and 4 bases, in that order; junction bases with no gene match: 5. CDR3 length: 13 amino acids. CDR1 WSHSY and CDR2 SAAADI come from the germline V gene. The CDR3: CASKTGGRETQYF. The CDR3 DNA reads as TGCGCCAGTAAGACAGGGGGCCGAGAGACCCAGTACTTC.

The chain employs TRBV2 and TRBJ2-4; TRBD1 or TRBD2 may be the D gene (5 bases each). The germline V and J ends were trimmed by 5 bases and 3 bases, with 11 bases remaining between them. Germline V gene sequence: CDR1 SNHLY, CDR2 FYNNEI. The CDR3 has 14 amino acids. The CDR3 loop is CASSKGGGKNIQYF. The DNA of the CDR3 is TGTGCCAGCAGTAAGGGTGGGGGCAAAAACATTCAGTACTTC.

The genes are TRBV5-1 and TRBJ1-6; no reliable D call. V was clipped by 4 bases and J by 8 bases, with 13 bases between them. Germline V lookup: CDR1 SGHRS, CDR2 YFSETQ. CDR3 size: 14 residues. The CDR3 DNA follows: TGCGCCAGCAGCCGGGAGAACAACGATTCACCCCTCCACTTT. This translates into CASSRENNDSPLHF. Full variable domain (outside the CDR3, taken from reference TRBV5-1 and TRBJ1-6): KAGVTQTPRYLIKTRGQQVTLSCSPISGHRSVSWYQQTPGQGLQFLFEYFSETQRNKGNFPGRFSGRQFSNSRSEMNVSTLELGDSALYLCASSRENNDSPLHFGNGTRLTVT.

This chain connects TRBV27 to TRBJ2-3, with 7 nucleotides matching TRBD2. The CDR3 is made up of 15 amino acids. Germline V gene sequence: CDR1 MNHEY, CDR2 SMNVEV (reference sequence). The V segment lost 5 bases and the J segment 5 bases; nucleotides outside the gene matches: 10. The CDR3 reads CASSRPPSSGDTQYF. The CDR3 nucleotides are TGTGCCAGCAGTCGTCCACCATCTAGCGGAGATACGCAGTATTTT.

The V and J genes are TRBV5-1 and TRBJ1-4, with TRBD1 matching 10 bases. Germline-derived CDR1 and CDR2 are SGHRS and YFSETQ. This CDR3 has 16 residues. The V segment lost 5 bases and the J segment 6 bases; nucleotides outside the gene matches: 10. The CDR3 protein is CASRHVAGTGDEKLFF. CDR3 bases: TGCGCCAGCAGGCATGTCGCCGGGACAGGGGATGAAAAACTGTTTTTT.

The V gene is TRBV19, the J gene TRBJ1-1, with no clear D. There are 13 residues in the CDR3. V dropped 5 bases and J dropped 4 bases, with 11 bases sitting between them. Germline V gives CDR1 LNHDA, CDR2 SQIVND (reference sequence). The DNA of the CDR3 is TGTGCCAGTAGTGCATACGCAGGCACTGAAGCTTTCTTT. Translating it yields CASSAYAGTEAFF.

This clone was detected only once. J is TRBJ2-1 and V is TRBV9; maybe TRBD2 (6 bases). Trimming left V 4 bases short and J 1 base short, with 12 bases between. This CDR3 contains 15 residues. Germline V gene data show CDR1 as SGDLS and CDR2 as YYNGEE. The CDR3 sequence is CASSIRDSSYNEQFF. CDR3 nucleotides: TGTGCCAGCAGCATTAGGGACTCTTCCTACAATGAGCAGTTCTTC.

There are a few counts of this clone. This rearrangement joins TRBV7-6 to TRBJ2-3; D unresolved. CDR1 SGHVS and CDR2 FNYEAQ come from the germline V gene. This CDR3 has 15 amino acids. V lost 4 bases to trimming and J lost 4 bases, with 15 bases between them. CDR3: CASSWASIRADTQYF. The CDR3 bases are TGTGCCAGCAGCTGGGCGAGTATTCGGGCAGATACGCAGTATTTT.

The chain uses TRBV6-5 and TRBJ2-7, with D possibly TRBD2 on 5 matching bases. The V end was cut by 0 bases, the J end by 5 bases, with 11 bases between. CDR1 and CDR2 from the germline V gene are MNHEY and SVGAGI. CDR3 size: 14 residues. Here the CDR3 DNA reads TGTGCCAGCAGTTACTCCGGTTGGGGAGACGAGCAGTACTTC. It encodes CASSYSGWGDEQYF.

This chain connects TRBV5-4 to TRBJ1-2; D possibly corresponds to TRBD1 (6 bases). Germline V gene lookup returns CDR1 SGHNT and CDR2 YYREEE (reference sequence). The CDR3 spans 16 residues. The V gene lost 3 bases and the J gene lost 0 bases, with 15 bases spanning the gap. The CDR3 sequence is CASSYAGTRTNYGYTF. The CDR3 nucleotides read TGTGCCAGCAGCTACGCCGGGACACGTACTAACTATGGCTACACCTTC.

CDR3 loop: CASSSPGDNEKLFF. CDR3 DNA: TGTGCCAGCAGTTCACCGGGGGATAATGAAAAACTGTTTTTT. V is TRBV5-4 and J is TRBJ1-4, with D possibly being TRBD1 (5 bases). The CDR3 totals 14 residues. Trimming cost V 5 bases and J 4 bases, with 12 bases left between them. Looked up from germline, CDR1 is SGHNT and CDR2 is YYREEE (reference sequence).